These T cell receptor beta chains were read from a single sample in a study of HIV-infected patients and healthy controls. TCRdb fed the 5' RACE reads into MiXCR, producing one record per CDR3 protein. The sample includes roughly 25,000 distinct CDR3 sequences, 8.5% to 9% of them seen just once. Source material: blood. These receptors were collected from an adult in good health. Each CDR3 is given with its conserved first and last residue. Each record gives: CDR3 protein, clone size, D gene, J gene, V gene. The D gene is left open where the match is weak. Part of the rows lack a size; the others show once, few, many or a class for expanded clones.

cdr3_aa: CASSFSGYTF
clone_size: many
d_call: -
j_call: TRBJ1-2
v_call: TRBV12-3/TRBV12-4

cdr3_aa: CASSDLGQQETQYF
clone_size: -
d_call: -
j_call: TRBJ2-5
v_call: TRBV6-5

cdr3_aa: CASSFGENTGELFF
clone_size: -
d_call: -
j_call: TRBJ2-2
v_call: TRBV5-6

cdr3_aa: CASSLGPGENSPLHF
clone_size: many
d_call: -
j_call: TRBJ1-6
v_call: TRBV7-2

cdr3_aa: CARNSDRGHWQPQHF
clone_size: -
d_call: -
j_call: TRBJ1-5
v_call: TRBV21-1

cdr3_aa: CASSQDLGTGFQETQYF
clone_size: many
d_call: TRBD1
j_call: TRBJ2-5
v_call: TRBV4-2

cdr3_aa: CASSYFRDSSTDTQYF
clone_size: -
d_call: -
j_call: TRBJ2-3
v_call: TRBV4-3

cdr3_aa: CASSEWRNTEAFF
clone_size: many
d_call: -
j_call: TRBJ1-1
v_call: TRBV6-1

cdr3_aa: CAWSPLSGGSNSPLHF
clone_size: -
d_call: -
j_call: TRBJ1-6
v_call: TRBV30

cdr3_aa: CASSDRGAEAFF
clone_size: few
d_call: TRBD1
j_call: TRBJ1-1
v_call: TRBV6-2/TRBV6-3

cdr3_aa: CASSYRVGSRGAFF
clone_size: many
d_call: -
j_call: TRBJ1-1
v_call: TRBV6-5

cdr3_aa: CASSLRQGTGELFF
clone_size: many
d_call: TRBD1
j_call: TRBJ2-2
v_call: TRBV7-3

cdr3_aa: CASSIGAGPTDTQYF
clone_size: many
d_call: -
j_call: TRBJ2-3
v_call: TRBV19

cdr3_aa: CASSQDWLARGNEQFF
clone_size: -
d_call: -
j_call: TRBJ2-1
v_call: TRBV4-3

cdr3_aa: CASRGQLTGELFF
clone_size: many
d_call: TRBD1
j_call: TRBJ2-2
v_call: TRBV6-5

cdr3_aa: CSAGNRGDYGYTF
clone_size: many
d_call: -
j_call: TRBJ1-2
v_call: TRBV20-1

cdr3_aa: CAWGPHGSSTDTQYF
clone_size: many
d_call: -
j_call: TRBJ2-3
v_call: TRBV30

cdr3_aa: CSAAGLAGKQETQYF
clone_size: many
d_call: TRBD2
j_call: TRBJ2-5
v_call: TRBV20-1

cdr3_aa: CASSDPRTDYSNQPQHF
clone_size: many
d_call: -
j_call: TRBJ1-5
v_call: TRBV2

cdr3_aa: CASSQFVDEQFF
clone_size: medium-sized
d_call: -
j_call: TRBJ2-1
v_call: TRBV4-1

cdr3_aa: CSVGGRTASYEQYF
clone_size: -
d_call: -
j_call: TRBJ2-7
v_call: TRBV29-1

cdr3_aa: CASSLSRGHYGYTF
clone_size: many
d_call: -
j_call: TRBJ1-2
v_call: TRBV12-3/TRBV12-4

cdr3_aa: CASSLWGGDTEAFF
clone_size: many
d_call: -
j_call: TRBJ1-1
v_call: TRBV28

cdr3_aa: CASSLNEKLFF
clone_size: once
d_call: -
j_call: TRBJ1-4
v_call: TRBV7-9

cdr3_aa: CASSLGQYF
clone_size: -
d_call: -
j_call: TRBJ2-5
v_call: TRBV5-4

cdr3_aa: CASSTGASDTQYF
clone_size: many
d_call: -
j_call: TRBJ2-3
v_call: TRBV19

cdr3_aa: CASSLDSTGGVVGYEQYF
clone_size: many
d_call: TRBD1
j_call: TRBJ2-7
v_call: TRBV7-9

cdr3_aa: CASSLEKNTQYF
clone_size: many
d_call: -
j_call: TRBJ2-3
v_call: TRBV5-6

cdr3_aa: CASSWGTGSTDTQYF
clone_size: -
d_call: TRBD1
j_call: TRBJ2-3
v_call: TRBV11-2

cdr3_aa: CAGGPNYGYTF
clone_size: many
d_call: -
j_call: TRBJ1-2
v_call: TRBV2

cdr3_aa: CASSSPGQGPSKAFF
clone_size: many
d_call: TRBD1
j_call: TRBJ1-1
v_call: TRBV11-3

cdr3_aa: CASSLRGQGGNSPLHF
clone_size: many
d_call: TRBD1
j_call: TRBJ1-6
v_call: TRBV7-2

cdr3_aa: CARSLEAGEHSPLHF
clone_size: -
d_call: -
j_call: TRBJ1-6
v_call: TRBV5-1